This is a list of T cell receptor beta chains from one sample in a study of cytomegalovirus exposure and HLA in healthy donors. Repertoires were generated with immunoSEQ multiplex PCR, while TCRdb's copy carries only in-frame clones and drops some. The repertoire has 150,000 to 200,000 clones, approximately 84% of them found once; the top ten carry about 7%. Input material: PBMCs. The source is a man in his late teens or twenties in good health and CMV-seropositive. The CDR3 runs from the conserved cysteine through the conserved F or W. Fields, in order: CDR3 length, D gene, J gene, clone size, V gene, CDR3 protein, CDR3 DNA. The D gene is left open where the match is weak. A clone size is listed for some rows: how often the clone was seen (once, few, many), or a class if it is expanded.

CDR3 length: 16; D gene: NA; J gene: TRBJ2-1; clone size: NA; V gene: TRBV4-2; CDR3 protein: CASSQVSRGSYNEQFF; CDR3 DNA: TGTGCCAGCAGCCAAGTAAGCAGGGGCTCCTACAATGAGCAGTTCTTC
CDR3 length: 16; D gene: NA; J gene: TRBJ1-1; clone size: NA; V gene: TRBV27; CDR3 protein: CASSLFGRPGDTEAFF; CDR3 DNA: TGTGCCAGCAGTTTATTCGGCAGACCGGGGGACACTGAAGCTTTCTTT
CDR3 length: 14; D gene: NA; J gene: TRBJ2-2; clone size: NA; V gene: TRBV2; CDR3 protein: CASRGGVETGELFF; CDR3 DNA: TGTGCCAGCCGAGGGGGAGTGGAGACCGGGGAGCTGTTTTTT
CDR3 length: 12; D gene: NA; J gene: TRBJ1-2; clone size: few; V gene: TRBV7-2; CDR3 protein: CASRKQGKGYTF; CDR3 DNA: TGTGCCAGCAGAAAGCAGGGTAAAGGCTACACCTTC
CDR3 length: 15; D gene: TRBD2; J gene: TRBJ2-1; clone size: NA; V gene: TRBV28; CDR3 protein: CASVRVGTSRYEQFF; CDR3 DNA: TGTGCCAGCGTTAGGGTCGGGACTAGCAGATATGAGCAGTTCTTC
CDR3 length: 14; D gene: NA; J gene: TRBJ2-1; clone size: NA; V gene: TRBV9; CDR3 protein: CASSPVGGGHEQFF; CDR3 DNA: TGTGCCAGCAGCCCAGTCGGGGGTGGGCATGAGCAGTTCTTC
CDR3 length: 15; D gene: NA; J gene: TRBJ2-7; clone size: NA; V gene: TRBV7-2; CDR3 protein: CASSPQGGLPREQYF; CDR3 DNA: TGTGCCAGCAGCCCACAAGGGGGACTACCACGCGAGCAGTACTTC
CDR3 length: 13; D gene: TRBD1; J gene: TRBJ1-1; clone size: NA; V gene: TRBV5-6; CDR3 protein: CASQSGGNTEAFF; CDR3 DNA: TGTGCCAGCCAGTCAGGGGGGAACACTGAAGCTTTCTTT
CDR3 length: 14; D gene: NA; J gene: TRBJ1-4; clone size: NA; V gene: TRBV28; CDR3 protein: CASSLMGSLEKLFF; CDR3 DNA: TGTGCCAGCAGTTTGATGGGGAGTCTTGAAAAACTGTTTTTT
CDR3 length: 15; D gene: TRBD1; J gene: TRBJ1-3; clone size: NA; V gene: TRBV10-2; CDR3 protein: CASREQGAAGNTIYF; CDR3 DNA: TGCGCCAGCAGGGAGCAGGGGGCAGCTGGAAACACCATATATTTT
CDR3 length: 12; D gene: TRBD1; J gene: TRBJ2-7; clone size: NA; V gene: TRBV30; CDR3 protein: CAWSRQGNEQYF; CDR3 DNA: TGTGCCTGGAGCAGACAGGGTAACGAGCAGTACTTC
CDR3 length: 12; D gene: NA; J gene: TRBJ1-1; clone size: NA; V gene: TRBV28; CDR3 protein: CASSFTGTEAFF; CDR3 DNA: TGTGCCAGCAGTTTCACGGGAACTGAAGCTTTCTTT